The 10 T cell receptor beta chains presented below share a single source sample, sequenced in a study of blood T cell repertoires in COVID-19. TCRdb's copy holds only in-frame clones and misses some; the assay was immunoSEQ multiplex PCR. The sample has more than 150,000 clones; about 85% are singletons. The sample consisted of PBMCs or T cells enriched from blood (not recorded which). The receptors were sampled from a woman between 50 and 59 years old who had recovered from COVID-19.

The chain couples TRBV7-2 to TRBJ1-2; D is possibly TRBD1 (6 bases). The CDR3 runs 14 residues. With 0 bases removed from V and 6 bases from J, the gap between germline ends came to 11 bases. Germline V CDR1 and CDR2: SGHTA, FQGNSA. The CDR3 here is CASSLAAKGDGYTF. CDR3 in DNA: TGTGCCAGCAGCTTAGCGGCAAAGGGGGATGGCTACACCTTC. The whole variable domain, filled in from reference TRBV7-2 and TRBJ1-2, reads GAGVSQSPSNKVTEKGKDVELRCDPISGHTALYWYRQSLGQGLEFLIYFQGNSAPDKSGLPSDRFSAERTGGSVSTLTIQRTQQEDSAVYLCASSLAAKGDGYTFGSGTRLTVV.

This chain links TRBV24-1 with TRBJ2-2; 7 bases line up with TRBD1. CDR3 length equals 16 residues. The V gene end was trimmed by 7 bases and the J gene end by 2 bases; junction bases not matched to a gene: 9. CDR1 KGHDR and CDR2 SFDVKD come from the germline V gene. The CDR3 protein is CATRAPGTANTGELFF. The CDR3 nucleotides read TGTGCCACCAGGGCCCCAGGGACAGCTAACACCGGGGAGCTGTTTTTT.

The chain is built from TRBV27 and TRBJ2-7, with TRBD2 matching over 11 bases. This CDR3 is 14 amino acids long. CDR1 MNHEY and CDR2 SMNVEV come from the germline V gene (reference sequence). With 6 bases clipped from V and 3 bases from J, the junction kept 4 bases outside the gene matches. CDR3 in amino acids: CASRTSGANYEQYF. DNA of the CDR3: TGTGCCAGCAGGACTAGCGGGGCGAACTACGAGCAGTACTTC.

The rearrangement links TRBV18 to TRBJ2-1; weak D call: TRBD2 (5 bases). Trimming shortened V by 0 bases and J by 7 bases, and 7 bases separated the two germline ends. The CDR3 is made up of 13 amino acids. Germline CDR1 and CDR2: KGHSH and LQKENI. The chain's CDR3 is CASSPPLANEQFF. CDR3 coding DNA: TGTGCCAGCTCACCACCGCTAGCAAATGAGCAGTTCTTC.

This chain connects TRBV11-2 to TRBJ1-6; no clear D gene. The CDR3 runs to 16 residues. Germline lookup yields CDR1 SGHAT and CDR2 FQNNGV. V lost 3 bases and J lost 8, with 17 bases in between. The CDR3 region is CASSFTPPPPDSPLHF. For the CDR3, the DNA is TGTGCCAGCAGCTTTACTCCACCCCCTCCGGATTCACCCCTCCACTTT.

The rearrangement joins TRBV10-3 to TRBJ1-3, with 10 bases fitting TRBD1. This CDR3 comprises 16 residues. CDR1 is ENHRY and CDR2 is SYGVKD in the germline V gene. V trimming: 4 bases; J trimming: 1 base; junction bases outside the gene matches: 4. In nucleotides, the CDR3 is TGTGCCATCAGTGGGGGACAGGGGAGATCTGGAAACACCATATATTTT. Its protein is CAISGGQGRSGNTIYF.

The chain is built from TRBV3-1 (or the pseudogene TRBV3-2) and TRBJ1-5; the match to TRBD1 covers 8 bases. The CDR3 runs 15 residues. The V and J ends lost 1 base and 4 bases, in that order; junction bases with no gene match: 3. The germline gives CDR1 LGHDT, CDR2 YNNKEL (reference sequence). CDR3 DNA: TGTGCCAGCAGCCAAGGGACAGGGAGGAATCAGCCCCAGCATTTT. This translates into CASSQGTGRNQPQHF.

V gene TRBV7-9 combines with J gene TRBJ1-2; 8 nucleotides agree with TRBD1. Germline V CDR1 and CDR2: SEHNR, FQNEAQ (reference sequence). CDR3 length equals 14 residues. V was pared by 4 bases and J by 3 bases, with 4 bases of the junction left unmatched. The CDR3: CASSSGQGHYGYTF. The CDR3 DNA sequence: TGTGCCAGCAGCTCCGGACAGGGACACTATGGCTACACCTTC. The full variable domain, in which reference TRBV7-9 and TRBJ1-2 provide the parts outside the CDR3, is DTGVSQNPRHKITKRGQNVTFRCDPISEHNRLYWYRQTLGQGPEFLTYFQNEAQLEKSRLLSDRFSAERPKGSFSTLEIQRTEQGDSAMYLCASSSGQGHYGYTFGSGTRLTVV.

The chain combines TRBV6-1 with TRBJ2-3, with 12 positions matching TRBD2. The ends lost 2 bases at V and 2 bases at J; junction bases unmatched: 2. Germline lookup yields CDR1 MNHNS and CDR2 SASEGT. The CDR3 loop spans 16 amino acids. DNA for the CDR3: TGTGCCAGCAGTGAACTAGCGGGAGGGTTCACAGATACGCAGTATTTT. It codes for CASSELAGGFTDTQYF.

The chain combines TRBV24-1 with TRBJ2-1, with a possible D match to TRBD2 (6 bases). V lost 3 bases and J lost 6, with 17 bases in between. CDR1 is KGHDR and CDR2 is SFDVKD in the germline V gene. The CDR3 sequence is 16 residues long. CDR3 loop: CATSDRGMGPSNEQFF. For the CDR3, the DNA is TGTGCCACCAGTGATCGGGGGATGGGTCCGAGCAATGAGCAGTTCTTC.